This T cell receptor (beta chain) appears in the sequencing data of a study of T cell responses to AZD1222 COVID-19 vaccine. Points on this clone: Antigen specificity is unknown.

Germline values: CDR1 SGDLS, CDR2 YYNGEE. Between the trimmed V and J ends, which lost 0 bases and 2 bases, there was a span of 3 bases. This CDR3 comprises 13 residues. Sequencing was performed with immunoSEQ multiplex PCR; in TCRdb, only in-frame clones are kept and a portion is missing. The sample shows 100,000 or so clones, 80% to 90% of them seen only once. General study results and limits: Most donors were white British, females outnumbered males, and clonal diversity was possibly underestimated.

The rearrangement uses TRBV9 and TRBJ1-3; D ambiguous. The source is an adult in good health. Sequences were derived from peripheral blood, sampled on day 0 of AZD1222 vaccination. CDR3 region: CASSVEAGNTIYF. The CDR3 DNA sequence: TGTGCCAGCAGCGTAGAGGCTGGAAACACCATATATTTT.